This T cell receptor (beta chain) was retrieved from a study of shared clonotypes between healthy human individuals. Profiling relied on immunoSEQ multiplex PCR, and the TCRdb table lists in-frame clones only, not all of them. This table holds 2,500,000 or so clones, roughly 92% found once. The germline V gene has CDR1 SQVTM and CDR2 ANQGSEA. The CDR3 extends over 13 amino acids. The V gene end was trimmed by 3 bases and the J gene end by 8 bases; junction bases not matched to a gene: 5. Sequencing was performed on naive CD4+ T cells sorted from blood. Indicated subset: CD45RA+ positively selected. The chain employs TRBV29-1 and TRBJ1-2; 11 nucleotides match TRBD1. The clonotype was recovered from a man between 18 and 29 years old in good health. CDR3 DNA sequence: TGCAGCGTTGACAGGACAGGGGGCGAAGGCTACACCTTC. It encodes CSVDRTGGEGYTF. Looking up the rest from reference TRBV29-1 and TRBJ1-2 gives the full variable domain: SAVISQKPSRDICQRGTSLTIQCQVDSQVTMMFWYRQQPGQSLTLIATANQGSEATYESGFVIDKFPISRPNLTFSTLTVSNMSPEDSSIYLCSVDRTGGEGYTFGSGTRLTVV.